The entry below describes one T cell receptor (beta chain). Assay used: immunoSEQ multiplex PCR; TCRdb lists only in-frame clones, some missing. The table has roughly 700,000 clones, about 90% seen once. These data are taken from a study of Ad26.COV2.S vaccination and SARS-CoV-2 variants. For the study at large: Among those in the COV1001 Ad26.COV2.S trial arm was the donor.

Indicated treatment: approximately 18 received Ad26.COV2.S at low or high dose, single or two shots; several received placebo; per-sample allocation not given. Sampling was performed 63 days after the first vaccine or placebo injection. The CDR3 is 14 amino acids. Per the germline V gene, CDR1 is KGHSH and CDR2 is LQKENI. V lost 2 bases and J 1 base, leaving 9 bases between the germline ends. The sequencing used peripheral blood, collected in a trial of Ad26.COV2.S vaccine versus placebo. The origin of this receptor is a person aged 18-65 years who received the Ad26.COV2.S COVID-19 vaccine or a placebo. The V call is TRBV18, the J call TRBJ2-7, with D possibly being TRBD1 (6 bases). This chain's CDR3 is CASSPGGLSYEQYF. As DNA, the CDR3 is TGTGCCAGCTCACCAGGGGGCTTATCCTACGAGCAGTACTTC.